This T cell receptor (beta chain) emerged from a study of T cell clones after liver transplantation. Sequencing was performed with immunoSEQ multiplex PCR; in TCRdb, only in-frame clones are kept and a portion is missing. The sample lists 55,000 to 75,000 clones; 70% to 80% were seen once. CDR1 is GTSNPN, CDR2 SVGIG, per germline (reference sequence). Deletions cut 0 bases from V and 10 bases from J, with 15 bases between. This CDR3 is built from 13 residues. The starting material was CD4+ T cells from blood, obtained at the approximately 16-month timepoint. This receptor was taken from a human patient who received a liver transplant. These T cells may partly come from the graft donor. The V and J genes are TRBV30 and TRBJ1-2; D unresolved. CDR3 in DNA: TGTGCCTGGAGTGTACTTGGGTGGAGGGACTACACCTTC. The encoded protein is CAWSVLGWRDYTF.